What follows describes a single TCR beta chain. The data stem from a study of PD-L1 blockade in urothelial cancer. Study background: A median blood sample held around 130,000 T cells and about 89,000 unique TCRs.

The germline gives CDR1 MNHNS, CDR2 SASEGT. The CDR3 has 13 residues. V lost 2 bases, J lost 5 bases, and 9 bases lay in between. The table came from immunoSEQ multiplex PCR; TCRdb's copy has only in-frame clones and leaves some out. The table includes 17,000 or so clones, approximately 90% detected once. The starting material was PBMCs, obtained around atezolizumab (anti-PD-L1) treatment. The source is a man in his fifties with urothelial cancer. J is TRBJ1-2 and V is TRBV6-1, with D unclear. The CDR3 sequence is CASSERDLYGYTF. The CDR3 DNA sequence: TGTGCCAGCAGTGAACGGGATCTTTATGGCTACACCTTC.